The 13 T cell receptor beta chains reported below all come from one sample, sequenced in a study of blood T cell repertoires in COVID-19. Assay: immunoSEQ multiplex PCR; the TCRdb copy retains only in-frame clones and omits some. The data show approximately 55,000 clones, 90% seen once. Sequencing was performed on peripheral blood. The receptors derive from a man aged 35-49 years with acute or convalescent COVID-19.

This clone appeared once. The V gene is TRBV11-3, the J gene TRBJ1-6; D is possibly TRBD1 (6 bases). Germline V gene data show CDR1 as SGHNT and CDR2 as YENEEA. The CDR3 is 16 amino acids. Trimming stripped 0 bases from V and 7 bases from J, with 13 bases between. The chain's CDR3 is CASSLDDDRPNSPLHF. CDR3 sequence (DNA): TGTGCCAGCAGCTTAGACGACGACAGGCCCAATTCACCCCTCCACTTT.

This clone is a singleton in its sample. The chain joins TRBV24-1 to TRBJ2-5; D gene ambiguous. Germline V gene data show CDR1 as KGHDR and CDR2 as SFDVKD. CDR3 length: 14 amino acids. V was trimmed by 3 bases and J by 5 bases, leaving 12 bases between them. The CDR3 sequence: CATSDRNSGETQYF. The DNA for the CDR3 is TGTGCCACCAGTGATCGGAACTCCGGGGAGACCCAGTACTTC.

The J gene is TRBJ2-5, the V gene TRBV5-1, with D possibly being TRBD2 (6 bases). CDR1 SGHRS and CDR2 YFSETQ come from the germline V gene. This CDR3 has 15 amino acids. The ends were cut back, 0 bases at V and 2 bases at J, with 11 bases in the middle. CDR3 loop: CASSLANGGQETQYF. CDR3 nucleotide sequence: TGCGCCAGCAGCTTGGCCAATGGGGGGCAAGAGACCCAGTACTTC.

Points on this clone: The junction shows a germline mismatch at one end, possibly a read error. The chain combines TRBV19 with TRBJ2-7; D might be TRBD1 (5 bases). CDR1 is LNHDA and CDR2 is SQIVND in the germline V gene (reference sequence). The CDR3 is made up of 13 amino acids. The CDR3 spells CASSFLDSSSRNF. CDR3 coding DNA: TGTGCCAGTAGTTTCCTCGACAGCTCCTCTAGGAACTTC.

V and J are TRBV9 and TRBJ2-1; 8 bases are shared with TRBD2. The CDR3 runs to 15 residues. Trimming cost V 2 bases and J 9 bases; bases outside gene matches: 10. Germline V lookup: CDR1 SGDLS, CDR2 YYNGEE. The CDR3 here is CASSVGTRGWAEQFF. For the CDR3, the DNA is TGTGCCAGCAGCGTTGGGACTAGGGGGTGGGCTGAGCAGTTCTTC.

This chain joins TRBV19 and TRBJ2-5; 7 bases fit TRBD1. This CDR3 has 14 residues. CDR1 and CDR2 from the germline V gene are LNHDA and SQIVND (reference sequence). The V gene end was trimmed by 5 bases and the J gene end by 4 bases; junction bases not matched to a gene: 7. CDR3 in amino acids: CASSLDGQAETQYF. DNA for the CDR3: TGTGCCAGTAGTCTCGATGGACAGGCAGAGACCCAGTACTTC. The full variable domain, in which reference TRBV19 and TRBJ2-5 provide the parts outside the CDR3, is DGGITQSPKYLFRKEGQNVTLSCEQNLNHDAMYWYRQDPGQGLRLIYYSQIVNDFQKGDIAEGYSVSREKKESFPLTVTSAQKNPTAFYLCASSLDGQAETQYFGPGTRLLVL.

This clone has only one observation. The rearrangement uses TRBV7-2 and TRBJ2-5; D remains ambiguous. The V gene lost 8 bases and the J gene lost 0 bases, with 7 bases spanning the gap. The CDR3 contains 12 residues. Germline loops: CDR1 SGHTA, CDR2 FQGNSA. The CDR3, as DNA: TGTGCCAGCTCTAGGTACCAAGAGACCCAGTACTTC. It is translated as CASSRYQETQYF.

The CDR3 sequence is CASSLMEYTEAFF. CDR3 sequence (DNA): TGTGCCAGCAGCTTGATGGAGTACACTGAAGCTTTCTTT. The genes are TRBV5-5 and TRBJ1-1; no clear D. This CDR3 has 13 residues. V dropped 1 base and J dropped 3 bases, with 7 bases sitting between them. Germline CDR1 is SGHKS and CDR2 is YYEKEE (reference sequence).

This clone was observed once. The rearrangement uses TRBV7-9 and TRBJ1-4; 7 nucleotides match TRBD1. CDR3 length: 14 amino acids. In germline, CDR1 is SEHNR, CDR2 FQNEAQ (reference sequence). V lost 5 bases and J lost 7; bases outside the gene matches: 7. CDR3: CASSAGTAIEKLFF. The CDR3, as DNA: TGTGCCAGCAGCGCCGGGACAGCGATTGAAAAACTGTTTTTT.

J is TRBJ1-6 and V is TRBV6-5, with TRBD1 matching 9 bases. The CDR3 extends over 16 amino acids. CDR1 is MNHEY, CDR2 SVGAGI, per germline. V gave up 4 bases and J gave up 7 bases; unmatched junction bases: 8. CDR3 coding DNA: TGTGCCAGCAGTTCCGTAGGGACAGGGAAGAATTCACCCCTCCACTTT. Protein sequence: CASSSVGTGKNSPLHF.

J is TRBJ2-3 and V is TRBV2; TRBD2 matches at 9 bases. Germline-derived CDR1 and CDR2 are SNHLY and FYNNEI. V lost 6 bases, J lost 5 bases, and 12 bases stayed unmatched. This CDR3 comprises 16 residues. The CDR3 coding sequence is TGTGCCAGCAGACCGGCTCCTAGCGGGAAAGGAGATACGCAGTATTTT. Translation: CASRPAPSGKGDTQYF. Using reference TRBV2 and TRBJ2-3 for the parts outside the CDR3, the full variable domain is EPEVTQTPSHQVTQMGQEVILRCVPISNHLYFYWYRQILGQKVEFLVSFYNNEISEKSEIFDDQFSVERPDGSNFTLKIRSTKLEDSAMYFCASRPAPSGKGDTQYFGPGTRLTVL.

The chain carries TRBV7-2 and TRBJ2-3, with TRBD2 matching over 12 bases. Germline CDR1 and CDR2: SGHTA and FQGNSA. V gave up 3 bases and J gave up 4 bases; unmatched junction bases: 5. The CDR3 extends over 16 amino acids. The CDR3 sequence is CASSFLAGGGADTQYF. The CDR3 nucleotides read TGTGCCAGCAGCTTCCTAGCGGGAGGGGGTGCAGATACGCAGTATTTT.

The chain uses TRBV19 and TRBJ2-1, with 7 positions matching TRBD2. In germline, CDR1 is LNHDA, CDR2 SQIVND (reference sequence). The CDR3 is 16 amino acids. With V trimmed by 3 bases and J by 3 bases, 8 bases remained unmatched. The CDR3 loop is CASSIYRLASYNEQFF. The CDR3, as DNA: TGTGCCAGTAGTATCTACAGACTAGCCAGCTACAATGAGCAGTTCTTC.